The 31 T cell receptor beta chains presented below share a single source sample, sequenced in a study of OX40 agonist ivuxolimab in advanced cancers. Libraries were prepared by immunoSEQ multiplex PCR; TCRdb keeps only in-frame clonotypes and omits some of them. The repertoire consists of tens of thousands of clones, with roughly 82% occurring once and the leading ten covering approximately 2%. The source material was CD4+ or CD8+ T cells sorted from blood, sampled in a trial of the OX40 agonist ivuxolimab. All receptors come from an adult with an advanced solid tumor such as melanoma, head and neck, liver or kidney cancer.

The chain couples TRBV25-1 to TRBJ1-4; tentative D call: TRBD1 (6 bases). V dropped 6 bases and J dropped 4 bases, with 18 bases sitting between them. This CDR3 has 16 amino acids. Germline values: CDR1 MGHDK, CDR2 SYGVNS. The DNA of the CDR3 is TGTGCCAGCAGGGACCAGTCCTTGGACAGTAATGAAAAACTGTTTTTT. As protein: CASRDQSLDSNEKLFF.

V usage is TRBV19 and J usage is TRBJ1-1; D may be TRBD1 (5 bases). The V gene lost 0 bases and the J gene lost 0 bases, with 5 bases spanning the gap. The CDR3 is made up of 14 amino acids. Germline V lookup: CDR1 LNHDA, CDR2 SQIVND (reference sequence). The CDR3 DNA reads TGTGCCAGTAGTATAGAAGGGGTGAACACTGAAGCTTTCTTT. This codes for CASSIEGVNTEAFF.

This chain joins TRBV9 and TRBJ2-5, with D uncertain. Germline-derived CDR1 and CDR2 are SGDLS and YYNGEE. This CDR3 is 13 amino acids long. Trimming removed 0 bases from V and 3 bases from J, with 6 bases in between. CDR3 in amino acids: CASSVGPEETQYF. CDR3 coding DNA: TGTGCCAGCAGCGTAGGTCCGGAAGAGACCCAGTACTTC.

The J gene is TRBJ2-1, the V gene TRBV4-3; 7 bases fit TRBD2. This CDR3 is built from 17 residues. The germline CDR1 and CDR2 sequences are LGHNA and YSLEER. V was clipped by 3 bases and J by 0 bases; unmatched bases: 8. CDR3 loop: CASSQEGAGYSYNEQFF. The DNA for the CDR3 is TGCGCCAGCAGCCAGGAAGGAGCGGGATACTCCTACAATGAGCAGTTCTTC.

This clone was detected once. The rearrangement links TRBV5-8 to TRBJ1-2; D gene unclear. CDR3 size: 16 residues. V was pared by 4 bases and J by 3 bases, with 19 bases between. The germline gives CDR1 SGHTS, CDR2 YDEGEE. DNA for the CDR3: TGTGCCAGCAGCCAGGTGACACCCTTTGGGGACTATGGCTACACCTTC. Protein product: CASSQVTPFGDYGYTF. Combining the CDR3 with reference TRBV5-8 and TRBJ1-2 gives the whole variable domain EAGVTQSPTHLIKTRGQQATLRCSPISGHTSVYWYQQALGLGLQFLLWYDEGEERNRGNFPPRFSGRQFPNYSSELNVNALELEDSALYLCASSQVTPFGDYGYTFGSGTRLTVV.

The V gene is TRBV5-1, the J gene TRBJ1-1; the D is unclear. The CDR3 sequence is 14 residues long. Germline V gene sequence: CDR1 SGHRS, CDR2 YFSETQ. The V gene lost 5 bases and the J gene lost 4 bases, with 15 bases spanning the gap. The CDR3 protein is CASRIAGEGTEAFF. The CDR3 DNA reads TGCGCCAGCAGAATAGCGGGAGAGGGCACTGAAGCTTTCTTT.

The CDR3 DNA follows: TGTGCCAGCAGCTTAGATGTTCATCAGCCCCAGCATTTT. Protein product: CASSLDVHQPQHF. This chain joins TRBV11-2 and TRBJ1-5; D is uncertain. This CDR3 contains 13 residues. Germline CDR1 SGHAT, CDR2 FQNNGV. Deletions cut 0 bases from V and 5 bases from J, with 5 bases between.

About this clone itself: Sequence at one end of the junction differs from germline and may be a read error. The chain recombines TRBV6-5 with TRBJ2-7; D perhaps matches TRBD1 (5 bases). The CDR3 covers 15 residues. Germline CDR1 and CDR2: MNHEY and SVGAGI. The CDR3 DNA reads as TGTGCCGGCAGTTACACCCCAGGGTTCCAGTACGAGCAGTACTTC. Protein product: CAGSYTPGFQYEQYF.

This sequence joins TRBV4-1 and TRBJ2-7; D is perhaps TRBD1 (5 bases). Germline CDR1 MGHRA, CDR2 YSYEKL. This CDR3 is built from 12 residues. The CDR3 loop reads CAPPGQAHEQYF. In DNA form, the CDR3 reads TGCGCTCCCCCTGGACAAGCCCACGAGCAGTACTTC.

This clone showed up just once. The chain is built from TRBV7-3 and TRBJ1-1; D is uncertain. The CDR3 loop spans 13 amino acids. Per the germline V gene, CDR1 is SGHTA and CDR2 is FQGTGA. Trimming pared 6 bases from V and 1 base from J, leaving 9 bases between. The CDR3: CASRWVENTEAFF. The CDR3 bases are TGTGCCAGCAGGTGGGTGGAGAACACTGAAGCTTTCTTT.

The chain couples TRBV7-6 to TRBJ1-4, with 9 bases that match TRBD1. Trimming took 5 bases from V and 0 from J; bases not matched to a gene: 10. The germline gives CDR1 SGHVS, CDR2 FNYEAQ. There are 18 residues in the CDR3. The CDR3 nucleotides read TGTGCCAGCAGCGACCCCGGGACAGGGAGTTCAACTAATGAAAAACTGTTTTTT. It encodes CASSDPGTGSSTNEKLFF.

CDR3: CASSIQTGLDTQYF. In DNA, the CDR3 is TGTGCCAGTAGTATTCAAACCGGGCTGGATACGCAGTATTTT. V gene TRBV19 combines with J gene TRBJ2-3; D is ambiguous. This CDR3 comprises 14 residues. Trimming stripped 3 bases from V and 6 bases from J, with 13 bases between. Germline values: CDR1 LNHDA, CDR2 SQIVND (reference sequence).

The chain is built from TRBV6-5 and TRBJ2-5; D might be TRBD1 (6 bases). The germline gives CDR1 MNHEY, CDR2 SVGAGI. The CDR3 is made up of 13 amino acids. With 1 base removed from V and 5 bases from J, the gap between germline ends came to 8 bases. Here the CDR3 DNA reads TGTGCCAGCAGTTACTGGGGGCGGGAGACCCAGTACTTC. It encodes CASSYWGRETQYF.

V is TRBV6-7 and J is TRBJ2-5; no clear D. TRBV6-7 is an ORF for which the function is uncertain. The V and J ends lost 0 bases and 5 bases respectively, with 10 bases between them. This CDR3 spans 14 amino acids. DNA for the CDR3: TGTGCCAGCAGTTACTCCCTTGTTGAGGAGACCCAGTACTTC. This encodes CASSYSLVEETQYF.

This sequence joins TRBV15 and TRBJ1-2; the match to TRBD1 covers 7 bases. The J segment lost 4 bases and the V segment lost 0 bases, leaving 2 bases of the junction unmatched. CDR1 is LNHNV, CDR2 YYDKDF, per germline (reference sequence). The CDR3 has 14 amino acids. CDR3 DNA: TGTGCCACCAGCAGAGATGGACAGGTCTATGGCTACACCTTC. It specifies CATSRDGQVYGYTF.

The rearrangement joins TRBV6-6 to TRBJ2-1; TRBD1 is a possible D gene (5 bases). The V and J ends lost 2 bases and 9 bases respectively, with 17 bases between them. This CDR3 is 15 amino acids long. Germline V gene lookup returns CDR1 MNHNY and CDR2 SVGAGI (reference sequence). The CDR3 DNA reads TGTGCCAGCAGTTACAGTTTCAGGGTTAGTACTGAGCAGTTCTTC. It encodes CASSYSFRVSTEQFF.

The rearrangement links TRBV15 to TRBJ1-5, with 8 bases that match TRBD1. Looked up from germline, CDR1 is LNHNV and CDR2 is YYDKDF (reference sequence). Trimming cost V 3 bases and J 4 bases; bases outside gene matches: 8. The CDR3 totals 16 residues. The CDR3 loop reads CATSSDRGPKNQPQHF. The CDR3, as DNA: TGTGCCACCAGCAGTGACAGGGGCCCTAAGAATCAGCCCCAGCATTTT.

The V call is TRBV9, the J call TRBJ2-5; D is possibly TRBD1 or TRBD2 (5 bases each). The CDR3 spans 18 residues. Per the germline V gene, CDR1 is SGDLS and CDR2 is YYNGEE. V shed 0 bases and J shed 4 bases, with 22 bases lying between them. CDR3 sequence reads: CASSVGVPEGIPPETQYF. CDR3 nucleotides: TGTGCCAGCAGCGTAGGGGTCCCCGAGGGGATTCCCCCAGAGACCCAGTACTTC.

The chain uses TRBV18 and TRBJ1-1, with D maybe TRBD1 (5 bases). CDR3 size: 13 residues. With 6 bases removed from V and 3 bases from J, the gap between germline ends came to 11 bases. Germline values: CDR1 KGHSH, CDR2 LQKENI. The CDR3 coding sequence is TGTGCCAGCTCTAGGGACGGGGACACTGAAGCTTTCTTT. Amino acid sequence: CASSRDGDTEAFF.

The V call is TRBV7-9, the J call TRBJ2-3, with no clear D. Trimming cost V 1 base and J 6 bases, with 11 bases left between them. The germline CDR1 and CDR2 sequences are SEHNR and FQNEAQ (reference sequence). This CDR3 spans 14 amino acids. DNA of the CDR3: TGTGCCAGCAGCTTAGTAGGAGTGGGGGATACGCAGTATTTT. It specifies CASSLVGVGDTQYF.

This clone was observed a few times. The rearrangement uses TRBV7-3 and TRBJ1-2; D is unclear. The ends were cut back, 3 bases at V and 7 bases at J, with 12 bases in the middle. The V gene's germline CDR1 is SGHTA and CDR2 FQGTGA. CDR3 size: 13 residues. CDR3 region: CASSFLVASGYTF. The DNA of the CDR3 is TGTGCCAGCAGCTTCTTAGTGGCTAGTGGCTACACCTTC.

A word on this clone: The sample contains more than one DNA sequence encoding this CDR3. The rearrangement links TRBV5-1 to TRBJ2-3; 7 bases line up with TRBD1. The germline V gene encodes CDR1 SGHRS and CDR2 YFSETQ. V lost 0 bases, J lost 0 bases, and 4 bases stayed unmatched. The CDR3 length is 16 residues. The CDR3 region is CASSLVGDSSTDTQYF. DNA for the CDR3: TGCGCCAGCAGCTTGGTCGGGGACAGTAGCACAGATACGCAGTATTTT.

The chain has TRBV19 and TRBJ1-5; D may be TRBD1 (5 bases). The CDR3 spans 16 residues. V gave up 2 bases and J gave up 5 bases, with 16 bases separating them. The germline CDR1 and CDR2 sequences are LNHDA and SQIVND (reference sequence). CDR3 in DNA: TGTGCCAGTAGTATACTGCCAGGTTGGGGGGATCAGCCCCAGCATTTT. Protein product: CASSILPGWGDQPQHF.

The rearrangement uses TRBV11-2 and TRBJ2-5; TRBD1 might be the D (6 bases). V gave up 4 bases and J gave up 6 bases, with 12 bases separating them. In germline, CDR1 is SGHAT, CDR2 FQNNGV. The CDR3 is 13 residues long. The CDR3 DNA sequence: TGTGCCAGCAGCTCACAGGGTCAACAGACCCAGTACTTC. It yields the protein CASSSQGQQTQYF.

This clone was seen a single time. The chain couples TRBV6-5 to TRBJ1-5; D is unclear. The CDR3 extends over 15 amino acids. Trimming took 0 bases from V and 6 from J, leaving 12 bases between them. Germline values: CDR1 MNHEY, CDR2 SVGAGI. This CDR3 reads CASSYSAGFSQPQHF. DNA for the CDR3: TGTGCCAGCAGTTACTCGGCAGGCTTTAGTCAGCCCCAGCATTTT.

This clone appeared a single time. V is TRBV6-5 and J is TRBJ2-3; D possibly corresponds to TRBD2 (5 bases). V gave up 6 bases and J gave up 7 bases, with 17 bases separating them. The CDR3 is made up of 14 amino acids. CDR1 is MNHEY, CDR2 SVGAGI, per germline. This CDR3 reads CASRADHTRHTQYF. The CDR3 DNA is TGTGCCAGCAGGGCCGACCACACTAGGCATACGCAGTATTTT.

The chain uses TRBV6-5 and TRBJ2-7, with TRBD2 matching 9 bases. Trimming cost V 0 bases and J 3 bases; bases outside gene matches: 6. Per germline, CDR1 MNHEY and CDR2 SVGAGI. CDR3 length equals 16 residues. CDR3: CASSYSQSGGNYEQYF. Written as DNA, the CDR3 is TGTGCCAGCAGTTACTCACAAAGCGGGGGGAACTACGAGCAGTACTTC.

This clone was detected only once. The chain is built from TRBV4-1 and TRBJ2-3, with D unclear. The germline CDR1 and CDR2 sequences are MGHRA and YSYEKL. This CDR3 contains 14 residues. The V gene lost 3 bases and the J gene lost 2 bases, with 9 bases spanning the gap. The CDR3 DNA reads TGCGCCAGCAGCCAGTCCTACGACACAGATACGCAGTATTTT. This translates into CASSQSYDTDTQYF.

The chain employs TRBV25-1 and TRBJ2-5; D might be TRBD2 (6 bases). The germline CDR1 and CDR2 sequences are MGHDK and SYGVNS. V was pared by 1 base and J by 5 bases, with 14 bases between. This CDR3 has 15 amino acids. DNA of the CDR3: TGTGCCAGCAGTGAATTCGAGAACGGGGGTGAGACCCAGTACTTC. Translation: CASSEFENGGETQYF.

The CDR3 spells CASSPLRGGYNEQFF. The CDR3 DNA follows: TGTGCCAGCAGCCCCCTCCGGGGCGGCTACAATGAGCAGTTCTTC. This chain connects TRBV6-6 to TRBJ2-1, with D possibly called TRBD1 or TRBD2 (5 bases each). Deletions cut 6 bases from V and 3 bases from J, with 15 bases between. This CDR3 has 15 amino acids. CDR1 is MNHNY, CDR2 SVGAGI, per germline (reference sequence).

This chain joins TRBV6-5 and TRBJ2-1; no definite D call. CDR3 size: 13 residues. Between the trimmed V and J ends, which lost 5 bases and 5 bases, there was a span of 10 bases. Per germline, CDR1 MNHEY and CDR2 SVGAGI. CDR3 residues: CASSRALDNEQFF. The DNA of the CDR3 is TGTGCCAGCAGTAGGGCCCTGGACAATGAGCAGTTCTTC.